This T cell receptor (beta chain) emerged from a study of T cells in Graves' hyperthyroidism and ophthalmopathy. The V gene's germline CDR1 is MNHEY and CDR2 SMNVEV (reference sequence). CDR3 size: 15 residues. V lost 7 bases and J 7 bases, leaving 22 bases between the germline ends. This clonotype was counted many times. From RNA transcripts, TCR beta CDR3 regions were amplified. HTBI primers drove first-round RT-PCR of the TCR CDR3. TCRdb redid the calling of the multiplex PCR reads with MiXCR, one entry per CDR3 protein. Of a few hundred thousand distinct CDR3 sequences listed, less than 20% are singletons. Uncontrolled infections, other autoimmune diseases, pregnancy or lactation led to exclusion of patients.

Input material: blood. The genes are TRBV27 and TRBJ1-2; a weak D match, TRBD1 (6 bases). The sequence came from a woman younger than 30 with Graves' hyperthyroidism. Written as DNA, the CDR3 is TGTGCCAGCACCGACGGGACAACTCCCTTCAGTGGCTACACCTTC. The encoded protein is CASTDGTTPFSGYTF.